This T cell receptor (beta chain) is from a study of radiotherapy plus CTLA-4 blockade in lung cancer. Study information: There were objective responses in around 18% of patients, and approximately 30% had disease control. General study results and limits: TCR clones of tumor origin grew in blood after radiotherapy plus ipilimumab.

Participants had chemo-refractory metastatic non-small-cell lung cancer and were treated with focal radiation plus ipilimumab CTLA-4 blockade. Comment on this clone: The antigen remains undetermined.

Profiling relied on immunoSEQ multiplex PCR, and the TCRdb table lists in-frame clones only, not all of them. Among 70,000 to 85,000 clones, less than 85% were seen once, and the ten largest hold 9.5% to 10%. This CDR3 has 13 residues. V was pared by 7 bases and J by 2 bases, with 11 bases between. Looked up from germline, CDR1 is MNHEY and CDR2 is SVGAGI. The sequence was obtained from a human donor with non-small cell lung cancer whose response to radiotherapy plus ipilimumab could not be evaluated. This sequence joins TRBV6-5 and TRBJ1-2; the D gene is possibly TRBD1 (5 bases). Sequencing was performed on peripheral blood, taken from a patient treated with radiotherapy plus ipilimumab. The CDR3 DNA follows: TGTGCCAGCAAACTGACAGCGAACTATGGCTACACCTTC. Translating it yields CASKLTANYGYTF.